This TCR beta chain was sequenced during a study of monozygotic twins with inflammatory bowel disease. CDR3 length: 16 amino acids. Germline CDR1 is DFQATT and CDR2 is SNEGSKA (reference sequence). The input for each TCR library was approximately 4,000 ng of total RNA. UMIs bearing a 6-nucleotide sample barcode were added through template switching. Reprocessing the 5' RACE reads, TCRdb reports a single entry for every CDR3 protein and omits DNA. This table holds 200,000 to 250,000 distinct CDR3 sequences. Note on this clonotype: What it recognizes is unknown.

Study-wide results and limits: Against healthy co-twins, IBD patients had lower TCRbeta diversity (measured by inverse Simpson).

The chain carries TRBV20-1 and TRBJ2-7; with no DNA, the TCRdb D assignment of TRBD1 cannot be verified. Material: blood. The source of this sequence is a human donor with ulcerative colitis or Crohn's disease, or a healthy co-twin of an affected twin (not recorded which). CDR3 in amino acids: CSARAPPDRGTYEQYF.